The following is a T cell receptor (beta chain) sequence with its context. Trimming stripped 0 bases from V and 6 bases from J, with 10 bases between. The CDR3 is 14 amino acids. Germline CDR1 SGHRS, CDR2 YFSETQ. As handled by the study authors: Estimation of nucleated cell counts relied on the amplification of reference gene primers. TCRdb's table, derived via immunoSEQ multiplex PCR, lists solely in-frame clones and lacks some. The V and J calls and clone size are taken from that table; D and trimming were inferred from the DNA. The sample lists approximately 100,000 clones; 75% to 90% were seen once. The data originate from a study of blood T cell repertoires in COVID-19. As for the study in general: Sample material is recorded as cDNA or gDNA derived from T cells, B-cell-depleted T cells, or PBMCs.

V is TRBV5-1 and J is TRBJ1-5; no clear D. This receptor was identified in a woman between 55 and 75 years old with acute or convalescent COVID-19. The specimen was peripheral blood. The CDR3 sequence: CASSLDSPGQPQHF. CDR3 nucleotides: TGCGCCAGCAGCTTGGATAGTCCCGGTCAGCCCCAGCATTTT.